A selection of T cell receptor beta chains follows, all from one sample in a study of blood T cell repertoires in COVID-19. Sequencing was performed with immunoSEQ multiplex PCR; in TCRdb, only in-frame clones are kept and a portion is missing. The sample records roughly 400,000 clones, 90% being singletons. Specimen: PBMCs or T cells enriched from blood (not recorded which). The receptors derive from a man aged 18 to 30 who had recovered from COVID-19. Each CDR3 is given with its conserved first and last residue.

j_gene	v_gene	CDR3aa
TRBJ2-7	TRBV4-1	CASSPLSGTGAYEQYF
TRBJ1-6	TRBV21-1	CASSKVRKHVERWSSYNSPLHF
TRBJ1-4	TRBV19	CASSPRQGREKLFF
TRBJ1-5	TRBV10-3	CAIRRTTGQPQHF
TRBJ2-3	TRBV15	CATSRDRRLALSTDTQYF
TRBJ1-2	TRBV6-1	CASSEGEGGYTF
TRBJ2-7	TRBV28	CASSANTGTTGTSGRRYEQYF
TRBJ2-3	TRBV10-3	CAISERGATDTQYF
TRBJ1-6	TRBV12-3/TRBV12-4	CASSLTGRSPLHF
TRBJ1-4	TRBV9	CASSVGDAEKLFF
TRBJ1-1	TRBV21-1	CASSKSQGWGTEAFF
TRBJ1-5	TRBV7-8	CASRTGYGQPQHF
TRBJ2-7	TRBV7-8	CASSPGYEQYF
TRBJ1-5	TRBV27	CASSFSGGGQPQHF
TRBJ1-1	TRBV12-1	CASSFDVGPDAFF
TRBJ2-7	TRBV9	CASSGGQGIHEQYF
TRBJ1-2	TRBV2	CATPRGQGYGYTF
TRBJ2-7	TRBV27	CASSSQPGSYEQYF
TRBJ1-5	TRBV5-8	CASSLGQATSQPQHF
TRBJ2-7	TRBV11-1	CASSGLALSYEQYF
TRBJ1-2	TRBV11-2	CASSKTGLGYTF
TRBJ2-1	TRBV28	CASSLTTSGRARNEQFF
TRBJ2-7	TRBV11-2	CASSFRPTWAGEQYF
TRBJ2-2	TRBV19	CASSARGELFF
TRBJ1-1	TRBV14	CASSQDFVTEAFF
TRBJ1-3	TRBV19	CASSIIGEGNTIYF
TRBJ2-1	TRBV5-4	CASSPFYSGEQFF
TRBJ2-4	TRBV5-1	CASSLILGGIQYF
TRBJ1-2	TRBV19	CASSDRGAYGYTF
TRBJ1-3	TRBV11-2	CASTLTQGAKGNTIYF
TRBJ2-5	TRBV11-2	CASSGDRGRETQYF
TRBJ2-4	TRBV24-1	CATSDPQTGLNIQYF
TRBJ1-5	TRBV12-5	CASGLMDRFTHSNQPQHF
TRBJ2-1	TRBV11-3	CASSLVPGGEQFF
TRBJ1-1	TRBV25-1	CASSELGTGDTEAFF
TRBJ1-2	TRBV5-5	CASSLDGSTNYGYTF
TRBJ2-3	TRBV7-8	CASSGKTSGAMTDTQYF
TRBJ2-1	TRBV28	CASSLAGRLEVNEQFF
TRBJ2-7	TRBV7-9	CASSSRDRSYEQYF
TRBJ1-5	TRBV27	CASSSGTGAASGQPQHF
TRBJ2-1	TRBV6-5	CASLRRGQGSLEQFF
TRBJ1-6	TRBV2	CASTRGNSPLHF